This T cell receptor (beta chain) was sequenced for a study of blood T cell repertoires in COVID-19. About the study: Italy, Spain and the United States were the sources of the convalescent and acute COVID-19 samples. T cells, B-cell-depleted T cells, or PBMCs supplied cDNA or gDNA.

Seattle patients were enrolled while actively infected and followed longitudinally. In the original workflow: Amplification of reference gene primers was used by the study to estimate nucleated cell counts. Generated by immunoSEQ multiplex PCR, the TCRdb table keeps only in-frame clones and is missing some. For V, J and clone size, that table is used; D and trimming come from the DNA. The sample lists 300,000 to 350,000 clones; around 90% were seen once. With V trimmed by 3 bases and J by 4 bases, 1 base remained unmatched. CDR1 MGHDK and CDR2 SYGVNS come from the germline V gene. The CDR3 runs to 13 residues.

The receptor was isolated from a woman under 40 with COVID-19, enrolled during active disease. The source material was peripheral blood. This sequence joins TRBV25-1 and TRBJ2-3; 7 bases fit TRBD2. DNA of the CDR3: TGTGCCAGCAGTGAGGGGGGGGCAGATACGCAGTATTTT. It specifies CASSEGGADTQYF.